This TCR beta chain is from a study of cytomegalovirus exposure and HLA in healthy donors. General study points: In vitro data verified a few CMV-associated chains as specific for CMV antigens. The finding came from a later analysis; first-cohort TCR clusters tended to co-occur in the 95 to 150 validation repertoires.

The assay was immunoSEQ multiplex PCR, and TCRdb's table has in-frame clones only and misses some. The data show roughly 350,000 clones, 80% to 90% seen once. CDR3 size: 12 residues. The germline V gene has CDR1 SGHTA and CDR2 FQGNSA. The germline V and J ends were trimmed by 5 bases and 0 bases, with 5 bases remaining between them. This clone was observed a few times. What it binds is unknown. The donors belonged to the approximately 130-subject validation cohort, separate from the roughly 670-subject first cohort. Material for sequencing was PBMCs. The receptor comes from a woman under 30 in good health and CMV-seronegative. The genes are TRBV7-2 and TRBJ2-7; D call uncertain. The CDR3 bases are TGTGCCAGCAGCCGCAGCTCCTACGAGCAGTACTTC. Its protein product is CASSRSSYEQYF.